A single sample gave rise to the 11 T cell receptor beta chains below, sequenced in a study of blood T cell repertoires in COVID-19. TCRdb keeps only in-frame clones here, not all; method: immunoSEQ multiplex PCR. This sample has roughly 29,000 clones; 65% to 90% occur once, and the top ten carry about 25%. Material for sequencing was peripheral blood. The receptors were sampled from a man aged 65 to 85 with active COVID-19.

The rearrangement links TRBV2 to TRBJ2-3; D perhaps matches TRBD1 (6 bases). This CDR3 has 14 residues. Per the germline V gene, CDR1 is SNHLY and CDR2 is FYNNEI. Trimming shortened V by 4 bases and J by 1 base, and 9 bases separated the two germline ends. For the CDR3, the DNA is TGTGCCAGCAGTGCACAGGGAGGCACAGATACGCAGTATTTT. This gives the protein CASSAQGGTDTQYF.

This chain joins TRBV5-8 and TRBJ1-2, with a weak D call TRBD1 (6 bases). Germline V lookup: CDR1 SGHTS, CDR2 YDEGEE. V was shortened by 2 bases and J by 2 bases, with 13 bases between the two germline ends. CDR3 size: 15 residues. DNA of the CDR3: TGTGCCAGCAGCTTTTGGTCAGGGGCAAACTATGGCTACACCTTC. This gives the protein CASSFWSGANYGYTF.

The J gene is TRBJ1-3, the V gene TRBV6-6; D gene uncertain. V lost 5 bases and J 1 base, leaving 6 bases between the germline ends. Germline values: CDR1 MNHNY, CDR2 SVGAGI (reference sequence). The CDR3 runs 13 residues. CDR3 DNA sequence: TGTGCCAGCAGTACAGAGTCTGGAAACACCATATATTTT. Amino acids: CASSTESGNTIYF.

The J gene is TRBJ1-5, the V gene TRBV27; no reliable D call. The CDR3 is 12 amino acids. From germline, CDR1 is MNHEY and CDR2 SMNVEV (reference sequence). The ends were cut back, 6 bases at V and 2 bases at J, with 5 bases in the middle. CDR3 residues: CASRLGNQPQHF. For the CDR3, the DNA is TGTGCCAGCAGACTGGGCAATCAGCCCCAGCATTTT.

This clone came up once. V usage is TRBV7-9 and J usage is TRBJ2-5, with D tentatively TRBD2 (6 bases). Trimming shortened V by 1 base and J by 8 bases, and 11 bases separated the two germline ends. The germline gives CDR1 SEHNR, CDR2 FQNEAQ (reference sequence). The CDR3 has 13 residues. The CDR3 sequence is CASSLGGGTTQYF. The CDR3 DNA reads as TGTGCCAGCAGCTTAGGAGGTGGGACTACCCAGTACTTC.

The chain couples TRBV27 to TRBJ1-2, with 8 bases that match TRBD1. Per the germline V gene, CDR1 is MNHEY and CDR2 is SMNVEV (reference sequence). This CDR3 has 15 amino acids. The ends lost 0 bases at V and 5 bases at J; junction bases unmatched: 5. CDR3 region: CASSLSQGARYGYTF. The CDR3 coding sequence is TGTGCCAGCAGTTTATCGCAGGGGGCAAGATATGGCTACACCTTC.

This clone is a singleton in its sample. V is TRBV7-2 and J is TRBJ2-3, with D possibly TRBD1 on 5 matching bases. V lost 4 bases and J lost 4, with 9 bases in between. CDR3 length equals 13 residues. Germline V gene sequence: CDR1 SGHTA, CDR2 FQGNSA. The CDR3 bases are TGTGCCAGCAGCTCACAGGTTGCAGATACGCAGTATTTT. Translating gives CASSSQVADTQYF. The full variable domain, with the rest looked up from reference TRBV7-2 and TRBJ2-3, is GAGVSQSPSNKVTEKGKDVELRCDPISGHTALYWYRQSLGQGLEFLIYFQGNSAPDKSGLPSDRFSAERTGGSVSTLTIQRTQQEDSAVYLCASSSQVADTQYFGPGTRLTVL.

V usage is TRBV5-8 and J usage is TRBJ1-2, with D perhaps TRBD1 (5 bases). CDR1 and CDR2 from the germline V gene are SGHTS and YDEGEE. This CDR3 has 13 amino acids. The V end lost 3 bases, the J end lost 8 bases, and 14 bases lay between the germline ends. CDR3 residues: CASSWDPAGGYTF. Here the CDR3 DNA reads TGTGCCAGCAGCTGGGACCCAGCGGGCGGCTACACCTTC. The full variable domain, completed using reference TRBV5-8 and TRBJ1-2, is EAGVTQSPTHLIKTRGQQATLRCSPISGHTSVYWYQQALGLGLQFLLWYDEGEERNRGNFPPRFSGRQFPNYSSELNVNALELEDSALYLCASSWDPAGGYTFGSGTRLTVV.

V usage is TRBV6-5 and J usage is TRBJ2-7; no reliable D call. Looked up from germline, CDR1 is MNHEY and CDR2 is SVGAGI. Trimming removed 4 bases at V and 9 bases at J, with 22 bases between. CDR3 length equals 15 residues. CDR3 protein: CASSSPASYLRGQYF. DNA of the CDR3: TGTGCCAGCAGTTCGCCGGCGAGCTACCTACGAGGGCAGTACTTC.

The rearrangement uses TRBV27 and TRBJ1-2; 8 bases align to TRBD1. This CDR3 is 15 amino acids long. Losses at the gene ends were 7 bases for V and 6 bases for J; bases not matched to a gene: 13. Germline CDR1 MNHEY, CDR2 SMNVEV (reference sequence). This CDR3 is CASTHNRDRLDGYTF. Written as DNA, the CDR3 is TGTGCCAGCACCCATAACCGGGACAGGTTAGATGGCTACACCTTC.

The rearrangement links TRBV12-3 or TRBV12-4 to TRBJ2-7, with 9 bases fitting TRBD2. Losses at the gene ends were 8 bases for V and 6 bases for J; bases not matched to a gene: 8. CDR3 length: 13 amino acids. In nucleotides, the CDR3 is TGTGCCAGCCGCTCGGGACTAGCTGTCGAGCAGTACTTC. Protein product: CASRSGLAVEQYF.